This T cell receptor beta chain was found in a study of blood T cell repertoires in COVID-19. V dropped 6 bases and J dropped 0 bases, with 9 bases sitting between them. CDR1 and CDR2 from the germline V gene are MNHEY and SMNVEV (reference sequence). The CDR3 runs to 14 residues. Assay: immunoSEQ multiplex PCR; the TCRdb copy retains only in-frame clones and omits some. This table holds 200,000 to 250,000 clones, around 90% found once. This clone was seen a few times. Input material: peripheral blood. The chain employs TRBV27 and TRBJ2-1; D remains unclear. The TCR sequence derives from a man aged 60 to 69 with COVID-19, enrolled during active disease. This CDR3 is CASRGVSSYNEQFF. DNA of the CDR3: TGTGCCAGCAGGGGCGTGAGCTCCTACAATGAGCAGTTCTTC.